One sample yielded the 29 T cell receptor beta chains listed below, sequenced in a study of blood T cells in healthy people across ages (dated by TCRdb to between 2015 and 2017). The library was produced with 5' RACE. Sequenced using an Illumina HiSeq 2500. The second PCR ran for roughly 7 to 12 cycles and used a J-beta primer mix along with a sample-barcoded 5' primer. The public reads were quality trimmed at Q25 with fastp and then assembled into clones with MiXCR by TCRdb, keeping productive beta chains. Every entry covers one CDR3 protein and lists the most common genes and DNA from its rows. For this sample there are approximately 400,000 distinct CDR3 sequences; 45% to 60% appear just once. Under 60% of the sample is in the top ten clones. The material sequenced was blood. The receptors were sampled from a man aged 60 to 75 in good health.

With regard to this clonotype: A much larger clone is a single base away; this may be a read error. The chain links TRBV7-9 to TRBJ2-1; weak D call: TRBD2 (5 bases). CDR1 and CDR2 from the germline V gene are SEHNR and FQNEAQ (reference sequence). This CDR3 contains 13 residues. CDR3 in DNA: TGTGCCAGCAACTTAGTTCGGGCGGAGAGGGAGTTCTTC. It is translated as CASNLVRAEREFF.

This clonotype showed up many times. The chain couples TRBV6-6 to TRBJ2-3; a possible D gene is TRBD2 (6 bases). This CDR3 comprises 16 residues. Germline V gives CDR1 MNHNY, CDR2 SVGAGI (reference sequence). V lost 5 bases, J lost 1 base, and 16 bases lay in between. The CDR3 loop reads CASSPGTPVGTDTQYF. The CDR3 region has the DNA TGTGCCAGCAGTCCCGGGACTCCGGTTGGCACAGATACGCAGTATTTT.

Only a few counts were recorded for this clonotype. CDR3: CASSLGRALQETQYF. The CDR3, as DNA: TGTGCCAGCAGTTTAGGCAGAGCGCTCCAAGAGACCCAGTACTTC. The J gene is TRBJ2-5, the V gene TRBV12-3 or TRBV12-4; D is unclear. The V end was cut by 1 base, the J end by 1 base, with 10 bases between. This CDR3 has 15 amino acids.

V is TRBV29-1 and J is TRBJ1-2; D not resolved. V lost 7 bases, J lost 4 bases, and 10 bases lay in between. CDR1 SQVTM and CDR2 ANQGSEA come from the germline V gene. CDR3 length: 11 residues. The CDR3 DNA reads as TGCAGCGCAAGCGGCGGCTATGGCTACACCTTC. It translates to CSASGGYGYTF.

The rearrangement joins TRBV20-1 to TRBJ2-3, with 7 bases matching TRBD1. The CDR3 is 16 residues long. Germline V CDR1 and CDR2: DFQATT, SNEGSKA (reference sequence). V lost 3 bases to trimming and J lost 2 bases; unmatched junction nucleotides: 11. The CDR3 coding sequence is TGCAGTGCTAGTTTTTGGGACAGAGAATTCACAGATACGCAGTATTTT. It is translated as CSASFWDREFTDTQYF.

This clonotype was counted between two and nine times. This chain connects TRBV6-6 to TRBJ2-7, with TRBD2 matching over 7 bases. V was pared by 6 bases and J by 2 bases, with 10 bases of the junction left unmatched. The length of the CDR3 is 15 residues. CDR1 MNHNY and CDR2 SVGAGI come from the germline V gene (reference sequence). The CDR3 DNA is TGTGCCAGCAGAGCCCGGGAGGCCGGCCCCTACGAGCAGTACTTC. Amino acids: CASRAREAGPYEQYF.

This chain joins TRBV20-1 and TRBJ2-5, with TRBD2 matching 8 bases. Germline loops: CDR1 DFQATT, CDR2 SNEGSKA (reference sequence). CDR3 size: 12 residues. The ends lost 6 bases at V and 4 bases at J; junction bases unmatched: 4. This CDR3 is CSAFGGGETQYF. In nucleotides, the CDR3 is TGCAGTGCCTTCGGGGGGGGAGAGACCCAGTACTTC.

The table lists this clonotype with many counts. The rearrangement uses TRBV20-1 and TRBJ2-7, with D possibly TRBD2 on 6 matching bases. Looked up from germline, CDR1 is DFQATT and CDR2 is SNEGSKA (reference sequence). V was trimmed by 5 bases and J by 4 bases, leaving 15 bases between them. The CDR3 has 13 residues. The CDR3 sequence: CSASAAGLYEQYF. The CDR3 bases are TGCAGTGCTTCGGCGGCGGGGCTTTACGAGCAGTACTTC.

The chain combines TRBV5-1 with TRBJ1-5; D ambiguous. This CDR3 has 15 residues. V lost 0 bases, J lost 0 bases, and 7 bases lay in between. CDR1 is SGHRS, CDR2 YFSETQ, per germline. The CDR3 DNA sequence: TGCGCCAGCAGCTTGGACGGATATAGCAATCAGCCCCAGCATTTT. Translation: CASSLDGYSNQPQHF. Based on the CDR3 plus reference TRBV5-1 and TRBJ1-5, the full variable domain is KAGVTQTPRYLIKTRGQQVTLSCSPISGHRSVSWYQQTPGQGLQFLFEYFSETQRNKGNFPGRFSGRQFSNSRSEMNVSTLELGDSALYLCASSLDGYSNQPQHFGDGTRLSIL.

This clonotype was seen only a few times. V is TRBV9 and J is TRBJ2-3; 12 bases line up with TRBD1. CDR3 length: 16 amino acids. Germline CDR1 is SGDLS and CDR2 is YYNGEE. Losses at the gene ends were 1 base for V and 5 bases for J; bases not matched to a gene: 5. This chain's CDR3 is CASSVQGTGGLDTQYF. CDR3 DNA: TGTGCCAGCAGCGTACAAGGGACAGGGGGCCTAGATACGCAGTATTTT.

This chain uses TRBV29-1 with TRBJ2-1; 8 bases align to TRBD2. The CDR3 totals 13 residues. Germline trimming cut 1 base from V and 9 bases from J; bases unmatched to any gene: 5. Germline loops: CDR1 SQVTM, CDR2 ANQGSEA. CDR3 protein: CSVEGVAGGEQFF. The CDR3 DNA reads as TGCAGCGTTGAAGGGGTCGCGGGAGGTGAGCAGTTCTTC.

This clonotype was found many times. The V gene is TRBV3-1, the J gene TRBJ2-5; D not resolved. The CDR3 is 15 amino acids. From germline, CDR1 is LGHDT and CDR2 YNNKEL (reference sequence). Trimming cost V 0 bases and J 6 bases, with 14 bases left between them. The CDR3 here is CASSQDPGATKTQYF. CDR3 coding DNA: TGTGCCAGCAGCCAAGATCCGGGCGCGACGAAGACCCAGTACTTC.

CDR3 region: CSVGGDRGWNEQFF. The CDR3 nucleotides are TGCAGCGTGGGGGGGGACAGGGGGTGGAATGAGCAGTTCTTC. J is TRBJ2-1 and V is TRBV29-1, with 11 bases that match TRBD1. The germline CDR1 and CDR2 sequences are SQVTM and ANQGSEA. The CDR3 spans 14 residues. V dropped 6 bases and J dropped 7; count of bases not matched to a gene: 8.

The rearrangement links TRBV6-5 to TRBJ2-3; 11 bases agree with TRBD2. The CDR3 has 17 amino acids. CDR1 and CDR2 (germline): MNHEY, SVGAGI. V gave up 4 bases and J gave up 6 bases; unmatched junction bases: 12. For the CDR3, the DNA is TGTGCCAGCAGTTTCCTTGCGACTAGCGGGGCTCCCGATACGCAGTATTTT. Translation gives CASSFLATSGAPDTQYF.

This chain uses TRBV10-2 with TRBJ2-4; 7 bases are shared with TRBD2. The J call is doubtful: the DNA matches TRBJ2-7 better. The CDR3 loop spans 14 amino acids. The germline gives CDR1 WSHSY, CDR2 SAAADI. The CDR3 region has the DNA TGCGCCAGCAGTGGAGGCGGGAGTTACTACGAGCAGTACTTC. Its translation is CASSGGGSYYEQYF.

A few counts support this clonotype. The V gene is TRBV11-2, the J gene TRBJ2-7; the match to TRBD1 covers 8 bases. The end of the DNA fits TRBJ2-5 better, so the J call may be wrong. The CDR3 has 16 amino acids. The germline V gene encodes CDR1 SGHAT and CDR2 FQNNGV. CDR3 DNA sequence: TGTGCCAGCAGCCCTCCAGGGGGCCAGAGGCCCAAGACCCAGTACTTC. Protein: CASSPPGGQRPKTQYF.

This chain links TRBV6-2 or TRBV6-3 with TRBJ1-1; D call uncertain. CDR1 and CDR2 (germline): MNHEY, SVGEGT. Trimming cost V 8 bases and J 8 bases, with 18 bases left between them. The CDR3 contains 13 residues. CDR3 region: CASGLRDVSEAFF. As DNA, the CDR3 is TGTGCCAGCGGTCTTAGAGATGTTAGCGAAGCTTTCTTT.

Many counts were recorded for this clonotype. The rearrangement links TRBV9 to TRBJ2-5; D uncertain. The germline gives CDR1 SGDLS, CDR2 YYNGEE. The V gene lost 5 bases and the J gene lost 4 bases, with 21 bases spanning the gap. The length of the CDR3 is 16 residues. The CDR3 DNA follows: TGTGCCAGCAGTGCAACCGGGTCTTATGGTCGAGAGACCCAGTACTTC. Encoded protein: CASSATGSYGRETQYF.

As regards this clonotype: A much larger clone lies one base from this, so it may be a read error. The chain links TRBV7-9 to TRBJ1-6; 11 nucleotides align to TRBD1. The CDR3 is 15 residues long. Per germline, CDR1 SEHNR and CDR2 FQNEAQ (reference sequence). CDR3 residues: CANSLAGTGGSPLHF. In DNA, the CDR3 is TGTGCCAACAGCTTAGCCGGGACAGGGGGTTCACCCCTCCACTTT.

As regards this clonotype: An end of the junction differs from the germline gene, which may be a read error. V usage is TRBV25-1 and J usage is TRBJ2-5; the match to TRBD1 covers 7 bases. The CDR3 length is 17 residues. Germline V lookup: CDR1 MGHDK, CDR2 SYGVNS. CDR3 nucleotides: TGTGCCGGCAGTGCCTCCGGGACAGCCTACACCTGGGGGACCCAGTACTTC. Translation gives CAGSASGTAYTWGTQYF.

The CDR3 nucleotides are TGCGCCAGCAGCTTGGATCTAGCGGGAGGCTCCTACAATGAGCAGTTCTTC. It yields the protein CASSLDLAGGSYNEQFF. The rearrangement links TRBV5-1 to TRBJ2-1; 11 bases align to TRBD2. The ends lost 0 bases at V and 0 bases at J; junction bases unmatched: 2. This CDR3 spans 17 amino acids. Germline CDR1 SGHRS, CDR2 YFSETQ. Full variable domain (remainder filled in from reference TRBV5-1 and TRBJ2-1): KAGVTQTPRYLIKTRGQQVTLSCSPISGHRSVSWYQQTPGQGLQFLFEYFSETQRNKGNFPGRFSGRQFSNSRSEMNVSTLELGDSALYLCASSLDLAGGSYNEQFFGPGTRLTVL.

The chain joins TRBV27 to TRBJ2-1; 8 bases are a match to TRBD2. This CDR3 has 16 amino acids. The V and J ends lost 5 bases and 0 bases, in that order; junction bases with no gene match: 6. Germline V CDR1 and CDR2: MNHEY, SMNVEV (reference sequence). The CDR3: CASSRSSGSSYNEQFF. The CDR3 DNA is TGTGCCAGCAGTCGATCCAGCGGGAGCTCCTACAATGAGCAGTTCTTC.

The chain has TRBV25-1 and TRBJ2-3; no clear D. The germline V gene has CDR1 MGHDK and CDR2 SYGVNS. Trimming removed 2 bases from V and 2 bases from J, with 5 bases in between. The CDR3 extends over 13 amino acids. In nucleotides, the CDR3 is TGTGCCAGCAGTGAAAAGCTCACAGATACGCAGTATTTT. It translates to CASSEKLTDTQYF.

Regarding this clonotype: A much bigger clone sits one base away, suggesting this may be a read error. The V gene is TRBV7-6, the J gene TRBJ2-7; TRBD1 matches 7 bases. Per germline, CDR1 SGHVS and CDR2 FNYEAQ. The CDR3 loop spans 14 amino acids. CDR3 sequence (DNA): TGTACCAGCAGCGCAAACAGGGGCTCCTACGAGCAGTACTTC. Translating gives CTSSANRGSYEQYF.

With regard to this clonotype: A much larger clone differs by one base, so this may be a read error. The chain joins TRBV2 to TRBJ2-5; perhaps TRBD1 as D (6 bases). There are 12 residues in the CDR3. Germline assignment: CDR1 SNHLY and CDR2 FYNNEI. V dropped 5 bases and J dropped 13 bases, with 17 bases sitting between them. The CDR3 here is CASSTGNYERYF. The CDR3 bases are TGTGCCAGCAGTACAGGGAACTACGAGCGGTACTTC.

The V call is TRBV20-1, the J call TRBJ1-1; no firm D call. Trimming stripped 7 bases from V and 2 bases from J, with 23 bases between. This CDR3 is built from 16 residues. Looked up from germline, CDR1 is DFQATT and CDR2 is SNEGSKA (reference sequence). The CDR3, as DNA: TGCAGTGGGGTCGGAGACAATTATCTCCTTAACACTGAAGCTTTCTTT. It codes for CSGVGDNYLLNTEAFF.

The rearrangement links TRBV11-3 to TRBJ2-5; a possible D gene is TRBD1 (7 bases). This CDR3 spans 14 amino acids. In germline, CDR1 is SGHNT, CDR2 YENEEA. V lost 5 bases and J lost 5, with 15 bases in between. This chain's CDR3 is CASSPRGTDETQYF. The CDR3 DNA reads TGTGCCAGCAGCCCTCGCGGGACAGATGAGACCCAGTACTTC.

This clonotype was seen many times. This CDR3 reads CASSYFGTSQETQYF. The DNA of the CDR3 is TGTGCCAGCAGTTATTTCGGGACAAGCCAAGAGACCCAGTACTTC. J is TRBJ2-5 and V is TRBV27; possibly TRBD1 for D (6 bases). V was trimmed by 4 bases and J by 1 base, leaving 13 bases between them. Germline loops: CDR1 MNHEY, CDR2 SMNVEV (reference sequence). CDR3 length equals 15 residues.

This chain joins TRBV18 and TRBJ2-3; TRBD2 is a possible D gene (6 bases). The CDR3 has 15 amino acids. V lost 3 bases to trimming and J lost 2 bases, with 12 bases between them. Germline lookup yields CDR1 KGHSH and CDR2 LQKENI. The CDR3 coding sequence is TGTGCCAGCTCACCTGACAGCGGGTCCACAGATACGCAGTATTTT. Translated: CASSPDSGSTDTQYF.